The T cell receptor beta chain described here comes from a study of cytomegalovirus exposure and HLA in healthy donors. Regarding the study as a whole: As a later analysis showed, several of the most significant clusters appeared to be linked to common viral pathogens.

With 60 Vbeta and 13 Jbeta primers, the PCR was carried out. Clones were read by immunoSEQ multiplex PCR, and TCRdb kept only the in-frame ones, dropping some. The sample holds about 88,000 clones; 85% to 90% are singletons and the top ten take 2.3%. Per germline, CDR1 MNHEY and CDR2 SVGAGI. This CDR3 spans 13 amino acids. V lost 6 bases to trimming and J lost 7 bases, with 16 bases between them. This clone was observed a single time. Its matching antigen is unknown. This sequence joins TRBV6-5 and TRBJ2-7, with D tentatively TRBD2 (7 bases). This TCR derives from a man aged 18 to 30 in good health and CMV-seronegative. Sequences were obtained from PBMCs. CDR3 sequence (DNA): TGTGCCAGCAGGGGGGGGCGCGCAGGGGAGCAGTACTTC. Residues: CASRGGRAGEQYF.